The following is a T cell receptor (beta chain) sequence with its context. Alpha- and beta-chain coverage of first-strand cDNA came from TRAV- and TRBV-specific primers. The PCR that amplified TCRs ran for approximately 18 cycles, relying on a constant-region primer and a V-primer adapter. Following isolation, mRNA was amplified via in vitro transcription. TCRdb recomputed calls from the reads with MiXCR, one row per CDR3 protein. The repertoire includes 13,000 or so distinct CDR3 sequences, about 75% of them detected once, and less than 6% sits in the top ten. The data are from a study of low-dose radiotherapy and immunotherapy resistance in tumors. Looking at the study overall: The schedule for Cohort 2 used 1 Gy per fraction every two weeks, which added up to 13 Gy over 26 weeks.

In the RACIN dose-escalation trial, donors got nivolumab plus ipilimumab with aspirin, cyclophosphamide and radiotherapy. Patients deemed eligible presented with advanced solid tumors lacking tumor-infiltrating lymphocytes. This receptor was obtained from a human donor with advanced metastatic prostate, ovarian, gallbladder or colorectal cancer (not recorded which). This table probably holds off-target reads from a library built for another chain.

CDR3 DNA: TGTGCCACCGGACTAGCGGGGGGCTACAATGAGCAGTTCTTC. Its translation is CATGLAGGYNEQFF. J is TRBJ2-1 and V is TRBV6-6; 14 bases align to TRBD2. Unmatched junction bases numbered 2, after V lost 10 bases and J lost 3 bases. Germline V lookup: CDR1 MNHNY, CDR2 SVGAGI (reference sequence). The CDR3 is 14 amino acids.